The 15 T cell receptor beta chains listed next were all sequenced from one sample in a study of beta chain features in type 1 diabetes. All of the isolated RNA was reverse transcribed, so expressed TCRB transcripts were sequenced. Sequencing used immunoSEQ multiplex PCR; TCRdb keeps in-frame clones, though not all of them. The sample lists 52,000 or so clones, 50% to 55% occurring once. Study-level points and caveats: People with Type 1 diabetes carried modestly yet significantly shorter TCRB CDR3s in all four CD4+ subsets.

Their cognate antigens are unknown. Sequenced: Tregs from blood. The receptor set was obtained from a woman in her thirties or forties with type 1 diabetes.

The V and J genes are TRBV29-1 and TRBJ1-2; no firm D call. The length of the CDR3 is 14 residues. Trimming took 7 bases from V and 4 from J, leaving 19 bases between them. In germline, CDR1 is SQVTM, CDR2 ANQGSEA. CDR3 DNA: TGCAGCGCAACACCCTCATCGAATCCCTATGGCTACACCTTC. Translation: CSATPSSNPYGYTF.

Relative to its sample, this clone is medium-sized (0.01 to 0.1%). The chain employs TRBV7-9 and TRBJ2-3; the D gene is possibly TRBD2 (5 bases). CDR3 length: 14 amino acids. Germline V lookup: CDR1 SEHNR, CDR2 FQNEAQ (reference sequence). Trimming removed 5 bases from V and 6 bases from J, with 15 bases in between. The CDR3 spells CASSAGVPPDTQYF. The CDR3 DNA reads TGTGCCAGCAGCGCCGGGGTTCCCCCCGATACGCAGTATTTT.

This clone was seen a few times. The chain recombines TRBV29-1 with TRBJ1-2; tentative D call: TRBD1 (5 bases). The V gene's germline CDR1 is SQVTM and CDR2 ANQGSEA. This CDR3 has 14 residues. Trimming pared 4 bases from V and 8 bases from J, leaving 20 bases between. The CDR3 loop is CSVGLQEGWQGYTF. The CDR3, as DNA: TGCAGCGTTGGTCTCCAGGAGGGGTGGCAGGGCTACACCTTC.

This sequence joins TRBV29-1 and TRBJ2-7; possibly TRBD2 for D (7 bases). V was shortened by 6 bases and J by 3 bases, with 15 bases between the two germline ends. CDR1 and CDR2 from the germline V gene are SQVTM and ANQGSEA. The CDR3 totals 13 residues. The CDR3 here is CSVVEGGSYEQYF. The CDR3 nucleotides are TGCAGCGTCGTGGAGGGGGGGAGCTACGAGCAGTACTTC.

In DNA form, the CDR3 reads TGCGCCAGCAGGCGAGAGGATAGGGATACGCAGTATTTT. Residues: CASRREDRDTQYF. This rearrangement joins TRBV5-1 to TRBJ2-3; D unclear. CDR1 and CDR2 (germline): SGHRS, YFSETQ. The CDR3 loop spans 13 amino acids. The V gene lost 5 bases and the J gene lost 6 bases, with 13 bases spanning the gap.

This clone was counted between two and nine times. The DNA for the CDR3 is TGTGCCAGCAGCCTAGGACAGGGGCGGGAGAACATTCAGTACTTC. Its translation is CASSLGQGRENIQYF. The chain combines TRBV7-2 with TRBJ2-4, with 9 nucleotides matching TRBD1. The CDR3 runs 15 residues. V lost 5 bases and J lost 7; bases outside the gene matches: 9. The germline CDR1 and CDR2 sequences are SGHTA and FQGNSA.

This sequence joins TRBV29-1 and TRBJ2-2, with 12 bases lining up with TRBD2. This CDR3 spans 19 amino acids. Germline V gives CDR1 SQVTM, CDR2 ANQGSEA. The junction had 14 bases not matched to a gene; V was cut back by 5 bases and J by 1 base. For the CDR3, the DNA is TGCAGCGTTTATGACCCGACTAGCGGGAGTACCTGGAACACCGGGGAGCTGTTTTTT. Encoded protein: CSVYDPTSGSTWNTGELFF.

The sample holds a few counts of this clone. This rearrangement joins TRBV5-1 to TRBJ2-1; D remains unclear. The CDR3 loop spans 12 amino acids. The V gene's germline CDR1 is SGHRS and CDR2 YFSETQ. V lost 0 bases to trimming and J lost 8 bases, with 6 bases between them. CDR3: CASSLAEDEQFF. CDR3 in DNA: TGCGCCAGCAGCTTGGCCGAGGATGAGCAGTTCTTC.

The rearrangement joins TRBV19 to TRBJ1-1; tentative D call: TRBD1 (5 bases). CDR3 length equals 12 residues. V lost 5 bases to trimming and J lost 10 bases, with 14 bases between them. Germline CDR1 reads LNHDA; CDR2 reads SQIVND (reference sequence). CDR3 sequence reads: CASSVGAGRAFF. The CDR3, as DNA: TGTGCCAGTAGTGTTGGGGCCGGCAGAGCTTTCTTT.

The chain has TRBV27 and TRBJ1-2; 8 bases agree with TRBD1. J lost 7 bases, V lost 2 bases, and 9 bases had no gene match. The CDR3 sequence is 15 residues long. In germline, CDR1 is MNHEY, CDR2 SMNVEV (reference sequence). CDR3 protein: CASSLTRTGYPGYTF. The CDR3 DNA follows: TGTGCCAGCAGTTTAACTAGGACAGGGTACCCTGGCTACACCTTC.

The V call is TRBV5-1, the J call TRBJ2-5; tentative D call: TRBD1 (8 bases). TRBJ2-7 matches the DNA end more closely, so the J call is doubtful. This CDR3 has 15 residues. Per germline, CDR1 SGHRS and CDR2 YFSETQ. CDR3 sequence: CASSALTGEGYEQYF. The CDR3 coding sequence is TGCGCCAGCAGCGCCTTGACAGGGGAGGGCTACGAGCAGTACTTC.

This clone was counted between two and nine times. V and J are TRBV7-8 and TRBJ2-1; 9 nucleotides match TRBD2. The CDR3 consists of 18 residues. CDR1 is SGHVS and CDR2 is FQNEAQ in the germline V gene. Germline trimming cut 3 bases from V and 5 bases from J; bases unmatched to any gene: 14. CDR3 in DNA: TGTGCCAGCAGCTTTTTCTCGGGACTAGCAGCCGGGAACAATGAGCAGTTCTTC. This codes for CASSFFSGLAAGNNEQFF.

The table lists this clone with a few counts. The J gene is TRBJ1-1, the V gene TRBV10-3, with 7 positions matching TRBD1. Trimming cost V 0 bases and J 3 bases; bases outside gene matches: 4. Germline V gene lookup returns CDR1 ENHRY and CDR2 SYGVKD. This CDR3 is 15 amino acids long. The CDR3 loop is CAISESRGGYTEAFF. The CDR3 nucleotides read TGTGCCATCAGTGAGTCGAGAGGGGGCTACACTGAAGCTTTCTTT.

This chain links TRBV5-1 with TRBJ1-2; 8 nucleotides line up with TRBD1. Germline V gene sequence: CDR1 SGHRS, CDR2 YFSETQ. V gave up 2 bases and J gave up 4 bases; unmatched junction bases: 7. This CDR3 is built from 15 residues. CDR3 amino acids: CASSFGQGRIYGYTF. As DNA, the CDR3 is TGCGCCAGCAGCTTCGGACAGGGAAGGATCTATGGCTACACCTTC.

The CDR3 loop is CASSPDRGVTDTQYF. The CDR3 nucleotides are TGTGCCAGCAGCCCTGACAGGGGGGTCACAGATACGCAGTATTTT. This chain joins TRBV28 and TRBJ2-3; 9 bases agree with TRBD1. With V trimmed by 6 bases and J by 2 bases, 6 bases remained unmatched. CDR1 MDHEN and CDR2 SYDVKM come from the germline V gene. The CDR3 totals 15 residues. Supplemented by reference TRBV28 and TRBJ2-3, the full variable domain reads DVKVTQSSRYLVKRTGEKVFLECVQDMDHENMFWYRQDPGLGLRLIYFSYDVKMKEKGDIPEGYSVSREKKERFSLILESASTNQTSMYLCASSPDRGVTDTQYFGPGTRLTVL.